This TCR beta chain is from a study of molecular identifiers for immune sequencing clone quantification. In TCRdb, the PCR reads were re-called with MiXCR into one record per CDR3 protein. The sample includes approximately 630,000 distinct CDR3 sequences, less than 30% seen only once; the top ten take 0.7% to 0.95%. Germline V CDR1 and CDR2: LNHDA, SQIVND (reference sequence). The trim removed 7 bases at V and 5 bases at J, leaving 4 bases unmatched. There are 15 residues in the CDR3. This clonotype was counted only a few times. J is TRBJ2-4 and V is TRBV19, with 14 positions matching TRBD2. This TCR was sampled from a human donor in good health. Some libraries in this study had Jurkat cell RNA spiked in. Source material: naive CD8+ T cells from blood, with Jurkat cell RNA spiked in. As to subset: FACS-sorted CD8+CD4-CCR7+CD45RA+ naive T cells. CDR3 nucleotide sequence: TGTGCCAGTACCCCGGGACTAGCGGGGGAAAACATTCAGTACTTC. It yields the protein CASTPGLAGENIQYF.